The subject of this entry is one T cell receptor (beta chain). The antigen is not known. This sample was included in a study of cytomegalovirus exposure and HLA in healthy donors. General study findings and limits: According to the study, 160 or so TCR beta chains were cytomegalovirus-associated. Among the most significant clusters, several appeared linked to common viral pathogens in a later analysis. Analyses of presence and absence presupposed an approximately uniform sequencing depth across donors.

60 Vbeta and 13 Jbeta primers were used in PCR. Repertoires were generated with immunoSEQ multiplex PCR, while TCRdb's copy carries only in-frame clones and drops some. Among fewer than 120,000 clones listed, around three quarters were seen once. The receptor comes from a woman aged 30 to 39 in good health and CMV-seronegative. Sequencing was carried out using PBMCs.

For the CDR3, the DNA is TGTGCCAGCAGCTCCCGGGGCGGGAGAGGTTGGCACGAGCAGTACTTC. This sequence encodes CASSSRGGRGWHEQYF. The V gene is TRBV7-6, the J gene TRBJ2-7, with 7 bases lining up with TRBD2. V was pared by 4 bases and J by 5 bases, with 14 bases of the junction left unmatched. Germline CDR1 reads SGHVS; CDR2 reads FNYEAQ. There are 16 residues in the CDR3.